This passage covers 6 T cell receptor beta chains from one sample sequenced in a study of T cell clones after liver transplantation. TCRdb keeps only in-frame clones here, not all; method: immunoSEQ multiplex PCR. Found here are more than 20,000 clones, about four fifths of them singletons; the top ten hold around 32%. The sample here was CD8+ T cells from blood, taken approximately 54 months after liver transplant. The receptors were sampled from a human patient who received a liver transplant. Some T cells may be supplied by the graft donor.

The V and J genes are TRBV5-4 and TRBJ2-3, with D unclear. Germline V gene lookup returns CDR1 SGHNT and CDR2 YYREEE (reference sequence). Trimming took 3 bases from V and 5 from J, leaving 10 bases between them. The CDR3 runs 13 residues. The CDR3 bases are TGTGCCAGCAGCTCCCGGTGGGGAGATACGCAGTATTTT. The encoded protein is CASSSRWGDTQYF. Based on the CDR3 plus reference TRBV5-4 and TRBJ2-3, the full variable domain is ETGVTQSPTHLIKTRGQQVTLRCSSQSGHNTVSWYQQALGQGPQFIFQYYREEENGRGNFPPRFSGLQFPNYSSELNVNALELDDSALYLCASSSRWGDTQYFGPGTRLTVL.

CDR3 in DNA: TGCGCCAGCAGCCATTTGGGGACAGGGCTAAGGGAGACCCAGTACTTC. Protein: CASSHLGTGLRETQYF. The V and J genes are TRBV4-1 and TRBJ2-5; 9 nucleotides agree with TRBD1. Germline loops: CDR1 MGHRA, CDR2 YSYEKL. The CDR3 contains 16 residues. V gave up 3 bases and J gave up 5 bases; unmatched junction bases: 10.

The chain recombines TRBV29-1 with TRBJ1-2, with a tentative D call TRBD1 (6 bases). Deletions cut 6 bases from V and 3 bases from J, with 11 bases between. The germline CDR1 and CDR2 sequences are SQVTM and ANQGSEA. This CDR3 has 12 residues. This CDR3 reads CSVTGLDYGYTF. The CDR3 nucleotides read TGCAGCGTAACAGGGCTAGACTATGGCTACACCTTC.

In its sample, this clone was seen a few times. CDR3 amino acids: CAWSVSEKLFF. Here the CDR3 DNA reads TGTGCCTGGAGTGTATCAGAAAAACTGTTTTTT. The chain uses TRBV30 and TRBJ1-4; D gene ambiguous. The germline V and J ends were trimmed by 0 bases and 8 bases, with 4 bases remaining between them. Germline V CDR1 and CDR2: GTSNPN, SVGIG (reference sequence). The CDR3 extends over 11 amino acids.

The count of this clone is one. The CDR3: CASSRGTAYEQYF. The CDR3 nucleotides are TGTGCCAGCAGCCGAGGGACCGCGTACGAGCAGTACTTC. This chain uses TRBV7-6 with TRBJ2-7; D tentatively fits TRBD1 or TRBD2 (5 bases each). V lost 5 bases to trimming and J lost 4 bases, with 12 bases between them. The CDR3 consists of 13 residues. Germline V CDR1 and CDR2: SGHVS, FNYEAQ.

The chain employs TRBV5-6 and TRBJ1-3; no reliable D call. CDR3 length equals 15 residues. Germline V gene lookup returns CDR1 SGHDT and CDR2 YYEEEE. V lost 0 bases and J lost 0, with 7 bases in between. CDR3 nucleotides: TGTGCCAGCAGCTTGGGGAGAGTCTCTGGAAACACCATATATTTT. Its protein product is CASSLGRVSGNTIYF.